This TCR beta chain was captured by sequencing in a study of blood T cells in healthy people across ages. With a J-beta primer mix and a sample-barcoded 5' primer, a second PCR ran about 7 to 12 cycles. TCRdb itself ran the 5' RACE reads through MiXCR, one entry per CDR3 protein. The data contain 950,000 to 1,200,000 distinct CDR3 sequences, 35% to 45% of them singletons. The sample comprised blood. The sequence was obtained from a man younger than 35 in good health.

Here the CDR3 DNA reads TGTGCCAGCAGCCAAGATACTCAGGGGGCGCGTAGGTCTTTCTTT. Its translation: CASSQDTQGARRSFF. The V and J genes are TRBV3-1 and TRBJ1-1, with 8 positions matching TRBD1. The CDR3 has 15 residues. Losses at the gene ends were 0 bases for V and 12 bases for J; bases not matched to a gene: 12. Germline values: CDR1 LGHDT, CDR2 YNNKEL (reference sequence).